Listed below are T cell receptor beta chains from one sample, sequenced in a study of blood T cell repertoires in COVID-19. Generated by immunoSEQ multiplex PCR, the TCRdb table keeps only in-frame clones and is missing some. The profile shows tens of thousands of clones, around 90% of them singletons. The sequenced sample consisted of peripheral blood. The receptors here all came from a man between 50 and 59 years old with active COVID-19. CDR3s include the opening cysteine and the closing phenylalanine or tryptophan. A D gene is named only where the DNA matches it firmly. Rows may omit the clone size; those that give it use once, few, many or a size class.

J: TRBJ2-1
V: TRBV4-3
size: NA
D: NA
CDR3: CASSQSPVQGGDEQFF
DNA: TGCGCCAGCAGCCAATCCCCTGTCCAGGGTGGCGATGAGCAGTTCTTC

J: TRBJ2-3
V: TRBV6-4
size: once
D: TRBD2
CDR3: CASSQAGGTDTQYF
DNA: TGTGCCAGCAGTCAGGCGGGGGGGACAGATACGCAGTATTTT

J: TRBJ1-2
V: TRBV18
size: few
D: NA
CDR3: CASSRDTSYGYTF
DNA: TGTGCCAGCTCACGGGACACGAGCTATGGCTACACCTTC

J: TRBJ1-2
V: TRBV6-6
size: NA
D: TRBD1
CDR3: CASSQPGQVYGYTF
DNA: TGTGCCAGCAGCCAACCGGGACAGGTCTATGGCTACACCTTC

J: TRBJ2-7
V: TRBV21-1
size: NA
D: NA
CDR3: CASSTRDRGDYEQYF
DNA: TGTGCCAGCAGCACCCGGGACAGGGGAGACTACGAGCAGTACTTC

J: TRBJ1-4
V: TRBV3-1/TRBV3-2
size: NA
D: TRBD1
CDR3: CASLGQGSEKLFF
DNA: TGTGCCAGCTTGGGACAGGGAAGCGAAAAACTGTTTTTT

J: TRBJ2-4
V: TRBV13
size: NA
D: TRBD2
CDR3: CASSPGLDKNIQYF
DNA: TGTGCCAGCAGCCCTGGACTAGACAAAAACATTCAGTACTTC

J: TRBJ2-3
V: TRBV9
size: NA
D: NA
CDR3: CASSVRAVSTDTQYF
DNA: TGTGCCAGCAGCGTTAGAGCGGTTAGCACAGATACGCAGTATTTT

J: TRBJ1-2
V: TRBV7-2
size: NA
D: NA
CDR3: CASSLFKEAYGYTF
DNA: TGTGCCAGCAGCTTATTCAAGGAGGCCTATGGCTACACCTTC

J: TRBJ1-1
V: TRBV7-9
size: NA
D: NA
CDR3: CASSLGLTEAFF
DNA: TGTGCCAGCAGCTTAGGTCTCACTGAAGCTTTCTTT

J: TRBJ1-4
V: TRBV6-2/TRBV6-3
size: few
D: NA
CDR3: CASSYSAGRLSGKLFF
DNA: TGTGCCAGCAGTTACTCGGCAGGGCGGCTTTCGGGAAAACTGTTTTTT

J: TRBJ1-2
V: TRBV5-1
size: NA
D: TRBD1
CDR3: CASATGQGDYGYTF
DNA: TGCGCCAGCGCCACCGGACAGGGGGACTATGGCTACACCTTC

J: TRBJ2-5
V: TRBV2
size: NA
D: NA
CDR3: CASRASNAPMETQYF
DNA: TGTGCCAGCAGAGCTTCAAACGCCCCGATGGAGACCCAGTACTTC

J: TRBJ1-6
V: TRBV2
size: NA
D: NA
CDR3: CASSGTTDNSPLHF
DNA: TGTGCCAGCAGTGGGACAACAGATAATTCACCCCTCCACTTT

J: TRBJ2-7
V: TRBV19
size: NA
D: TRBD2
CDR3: CASSTTSRSSYEQYF
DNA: TGTGCCAGTAGTACGACTAGCCGAAGCTCCTACGAGCAGTACTTC

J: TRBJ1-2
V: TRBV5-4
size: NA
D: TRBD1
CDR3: CASTQALDRAYGYTF
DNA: TGTGCCAGCACCCAGGCTTTGGACAGGGCTTATGGCTACACCTTC

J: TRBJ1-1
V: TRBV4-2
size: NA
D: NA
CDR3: CASSQVRAGSNTEAFF
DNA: TGTGCCAGCAGCCAAGTCAGGGCCGGATCGAACACTGAAGCTTTCTTT

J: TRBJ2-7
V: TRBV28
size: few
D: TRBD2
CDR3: CASSIEFLAGNEEQYF
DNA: TGTGCCAGCAGTATCGAATTTCTAGCGGGGAACGAGGAGCAGTACTTC

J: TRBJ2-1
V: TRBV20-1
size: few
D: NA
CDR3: CSASSRLADYNEQFF
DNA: TGCAGTGCTAGTTCGAGGCTAGCCGACTACAATGAGCAGTTCTTC

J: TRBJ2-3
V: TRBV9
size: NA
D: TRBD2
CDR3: CASSVTTSGGARNTQYF
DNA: TGTGCCAGCAGCGTGACGACTAGCGGGGGGGCTAGAAATACGCAGTATTTT

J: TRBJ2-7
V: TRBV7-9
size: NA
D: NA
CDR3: CASTNIASLEQYF
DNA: TGTGCCAGCACCAATATCGCGTCCCTCGAGCAGTACTTC

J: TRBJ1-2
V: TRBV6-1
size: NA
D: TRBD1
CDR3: CASSEAGQGGGYTF
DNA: TGTGCCAGCAGTGAAGCCGGTCAGGGGGGTGGCTACACCTTC